Below are 27 T cell receptor beta chains sequenced from a single sample in a study of T cells after posttransplantation cyclophosphamide (dated by TCRdb to the mid-2010s). Libraries were made using the immunoSEQ multiplex PCR assay. TCRdb took over this immuneACCESS table, retaining in-frame rearrangements with V and J assigned. Such tables are incomplete; in checked studies, under half of the missing clones stem from an unresolved V gene, and the remainder is unexplained. Counted in this sample were approximately 52,000 clones; around 83% of them appeared once. The biggest ten clones account for about 3% of the sample. The specimen sequenced was PBMCs. These receptors were obtained from a man aged 25 to 45 with a blood cancer, CMV-positive, and with a related stem cell donor.

The chain is built from TRBV5-4 and TRBJ2-7, with D perhaps TRBD1 (6 bases). V lost 4 bases to trimming and J lost 7 bases, with 21 bases between them. The CDR3 spans 15 residues. The germline gives CDR1 SGHNT, CDR2 YYREEE (reference sequence). CDR3 residues: CASSPGDTFLREQYF. The CDR3 DNA sequence: TGTGCCAGCAGCCCAGGGGACACCTTCTTGAGGGAGCAGTACTTC.

This chain joins TRBV6-5 and TRBJ2-7, with TRBD2 identical over 9 bases. CDR1 is MNHEY, CDR2 SVGAGI, per germline. The CDR3 sequence is 16 residues long. The V and J ends lost 2 bases and 0 bases, in that order; junction bases with no gene match: 5. The CDR3 coding sequence is TGTGCCAGCAGTTACAGGCTAGCGGGGTCCTCCTACGAGCAGTACTTC. Its protein is CASSYRLAGSSYEQYF.

The chain combines TRBV11-3 with TRBJ2-1, with D possibly TRBD2 on 6 matching bases. CDR1 SGHNT and CDR2 YENEEA come from the germline V gene. V dropped 1 base and J dropped 6 bases, with 13 bases sitting between them. This CDR3 is 15 amino acids long. The CDR3 DNA is TGTGCCAGCAGCTTAGCCCTCGGGACTTCCAATGAGCAGTTCTTC. It encodes CASSLALGTSNEQFF.

The CDR3 loop reads CASSIDREGGYTF. For the CDR3, the DNA is TGTGCCAGCAGCATCGACAGGGAAGGTGGCTACACCTTC. The chain couples TRBV7-2 to TRBJ1-2; the match to TRBD1 covers 7 bases. Germline-derived CDR1 and CDR2 are SGHTA and FQGNSA. J was trimmed by 7 bases and V by 5 bases; bases with no gene match: 7. CDR3 length equals 13 residues.

This clone came up a few times. V gene TRBV5-6 combines with J gene TRBJ2-2, with 12 bases that match TRBD2. The CDR3 contains 16 residues. V was pared by 0 bases and J by 6 bases, with 3 bases of the junction left unmatched. Germline V gene lookup returns CDR1 SGHDT and CDR2 YYEEEE. The CDR3 region is CASSLAPSGRAGELFF. CDR3 nucleotide sequence: TGTGCCAGCAGCTTGGCCCCTAGCGGGAGGGCCGGGGAGCTGTTTTTT.

This chain joins TRBV19 and TRBJ2-3, with 8 bases aligning to TRBD1. The J segment lost 1 base and the V segment lost 8 bases, leaving 5 bases of the junction unmatched. Germline-derived CDR1 and CDR2 are LNHDA and SQIVND (reference sequence). The CDR3 sequence is 14 residues long. The CDR3 loop reads CASSPDRGTDTQYF. The CDR3 region has the DNA TGTGCCAGTTCCCCGGACAGGGGCACAGATACGCAGTATTTT.

The chain combines TRBV11-2 with TRBJ1-1; D might be TRBD1 (6 bases). Germline CDR1 reads SGHAT; CDR2 reads FQNNGV. The length of the CDR3 is 15 residues. Trimming shortened V by 8 bases and J by 5 bases, and 21 bases separated the two germline ends. CDR3 in amino acids: CASARTAGDVTEAFF. The CDR3 nucleotides are TGTGCCAGCGCGAGGACAGCCGGTGACGTGACTGAAGCTTTCTTT.

This chain joins TRBV5-4 and TRBJ1-1; no definite D call. The CDR3 spans 14 residues. The V end lost 0 bases, the J end lost 6 bases, and 12 bases lay between the germline ends. Germline CDR1 reads SGHNT; CDR2 reads YYREEE (reference sequence). Here the CDR3 DNA reads TGTGCCAGCAGCTTGGGACTCTCGTCGGCTGAAGCTTTCTTT. Translating gives CASSLGLSSAEAFF.

As to this clone: Other DNA sequences of this sample code for an identical CDR3. This sequence joins TRBV6-5 and TRBJ1-1, with a tentative D call TRBD1 (6 bases). CDR3 length equals 14 residues. V lost 4 bases and J 0 bases, leaving 9 bases between the germline ends. The germline CDR1 and CDR2 sequences are MNHEY and SVGAGI. For the CDR3, the DNA is TGTGCCAGCAGTTTACAGGGAGTGAACACTGAAGCTTTCTTT. Translated, it gives CASSLQGVNTEAFF.

The chain has TRBV4-3 and TRBJ2-7, with D possibly being TRBD1 (6 bases). The CDR3 spans 14 residues. V gave up 1 base and J gave up 4 bases, with 11 bases separating them. In germline, CDR1 is LGHNA, CDR2 YSLEER. The CDR3 DNA is TGCGCCAGCAGCCAAGCGAGGGGGAGTTACGAGCAGTACTTC. Amino acids: CASSQARGSYEQYF.

The chain has TRBV5-1 and TRBJ2-1; TRBD2 agrees at 10 bases. V lost 5 bases to trimming and J lost 4 bases; unmatched junction nucleotides: 6. The CDR3 runs 15 residues. CDR1 and CDR2 (germline): SGHRS, YFSETQ. CDR3: CASRLGLAVYNEQFF. In nucleotides, the CDR3 is TGCGCCAGCAGATTAGGACTAGCGGTATACAATGAGCAGTTCTTC.

The rearrangement joins TRBV18 to TRBJ2-5; 7 bases fit TRBD2. The J call is doubtful: the DNA matches TRBJ2-7 better. Germline V CDR1 and CDR2: KGHSH, LQKENI. The CDR3 runs to 16 residues. CDR3 region: CASSPSRQGGSYEQYF. CDR3 nucleotides: TGTGCCAGCTCACCATCGAGGCAGGGAGGGTCCTACGAGCAGTACTTC.

The rearrangement links TRBV5-6 to TRBJ1-2; D may be TRBD1 (6 bases). The V end was cut by 4 bases, the J end by 2 bases, with 21 bases between. In germline, CDR1 is SGHDT, CDR2 YYEEEE. The CDR3 loop spans 17 amino acids. CDR3 residues: CASSLRGAKGQNYGYTF. In DNA, the CDR3 is TGTGCCAGCAGCCTGAGAGGGGCCAAAGGACAGAACTATGGCTACACCTTC.

V usage is TRBV6-1 and J usage is TRBJ1-5; D is unresolved. Germline V CDR1 and CDR2: MNHNS, SASEGT. The CDR3 has 12 residues. V was clipped by 4 bases and J by 6 bases, with 7 bases between them. CDR3 coding DNA: TGTGCCAGCAGTGTGTCCGGTCAGCCCCAGCATTTT. Its protein is CASSVSGQPQHF.

This clone appeared once. The chain combines TRBV5-4 with TRBJ2-7; TRBD2 aligns across 11 bases. There are 16 residues in the CDR3. Trimming cost V 4 bases and J 3 bases; bases outside gene matches: 9. From germline, CDR1 is SGHNT and CDR2 YYREEE (reference sequence). The CDR3 sequence is CASSPGGLAGGYEQYF. CDR3 sequence (DNA): TGTGCCAGCAGCCCCGGGGGGCTAGCGGGAGGCTACGAGCAGTACTTC.

In DNA, the CDR3 is TGTGCCAGCAGACCTGGGACTAGCGGGAGTTTGTCACGTGAGCAGTTCTTC. Its translation: CASRPGTSGSLSREQFF. V is TRBV28 and J is TRBJ2-1; 14 nucleotides line up with TRBD2. This CDR3 has 17 residues. V was clipped by 6 bases and J by 9 bases; unmatched bases: 13. CDR1 is MDHEN, CDR2 SYDVKM, per germline.

The chain uses TRBV7-3 and TRBJ2-2; the D gene is possibly TRBD2 (5 bases). Germline-derived CDR1 and CDR2 are SGHTA and FQGTGA. The CDR3 spans 11 residues. V lost 9 bases and J 7 bases, leaving 9 bases between the germline ends. The CDR3 nucleotides are TGTGCCAGTTCGGGGAGCGGGGAGCTGTTTTTT. Its translation is CASSGSGELFF.

CDR3 residues: CASSQDGSGRFEQYF. The DNA for the CDR3 is TGTGCCAGCAGCCAAGACGGTAGCGGGAGATTCGAGCAGTACTTC. The V gene is TRBV4-2, the J gene TRBJ2-7; 9 bases agree with TRBD2. The V gene's germline CDR1 is LGHNA and CDR2 YNFKEQ. This CDR3 contains 15 residues. V dropped 0 bases and J dropped 6; count of bases not matched to a gene: 6.

J is TRBJ2-3 and V is TRBV11-2, with a weak D call TRBD1 (5 bases). CDR3 length equals 14 residues. The germline V and J ends were trimmed by 1 base and 3 bases, with 8 bases remaining between them. Germline CDR1 SGHAT, CDR2 FQNNGV. CDR3 bases: TGTGCCAGCAGCTTAGGGGCAGGGACAGATACGCAGTATTTT. Encoded protein: CASSLGAGTDTQYF.

The chain uses TRBV7-2 and TRBJ1-1; possible D gene TRBD1, 5 bases. Germline loops: CDR1 SGHTA, CDR2 FQGNSA. CDR3 size: 15 residues. Trimming left V 5 bases short and J 0 bases short, with 13 bases between. The CDR3 DNA sequence: TGTGCCAGCAGCCCCACAGCAGGGATGAACACTGAAGCTTTCTTT. This translates into CASSPTAGMNTEAFF.

The chain has TRBV5-6 and TRBJ2-7; weak D call: TRBD2 (5 bases). Trimming removed 4 bases from V and 6 bases from J, with 14 bases in between. The germline V gene encodes CDR1 SGHDT and CDR2 YYEEEE. The CDR3 sequence is 13 residues long. The CDR3 here is CASSRLAGPEQYF. The CDR3 nucleotides are TGTGCCAGCAGCCGCTTGGCGGGCCCCGAGCAGTACTTC.

The V and J genes are TRBV5-8 and TRBJ2-5, with 7 bases identical to TRBD1. V trimming: 8 bases; J trimming: 5 bases; junction bases outside the gene matches: 9. The CDR3 has 13 amino acids. Per the germline V gene, CDR1 is SGHTS and CDR2 is YDEGEE. CDR3 nucleotides: TGTGCCAGTCTAACAGGGGTCTGGGAGACCCAGTACTTC. Its translation is CASLTGVWETQYF.

The chain joins TRBV5-5 to TRBJ2-7; 9 bases are a match to TRBD2. CDR1 and CDR2 (germline): SGHKS, YYEKEE (reference sequence). Germline trimming cut 0 bases from V and 3 bases from J; bases unmatched to any gene: 7. This CDR3 has 16 amino acids. The CDR3 DNA follows: TGTGCCAGCAGCTTGGTGAGACTAGCGGAGAACTACGAGCAGTACTTC. It translates to CASSLVRLAENYEQYF.

The CDR3: CSVSFLAGRTDTQYF. The CDR3 DNA is TGCAGCGTGTCCTTTCTAGCGGGACGCACAGATACGCAGTATTTT. The chain joins TRBV29-1 to TRBJ2-3; 9 nucleotides align to TRBD2. V shed 6 bases, J shed 1 base, and the junction held 8 bases outside the gene matches. The germline CDR1 and CDR2 sequences are SQVTM and ANQGSEA. The length of the CDR3 is 15 residues.

V usage is TRBV27 and J usage is TRBJ2-7, with TRBD1 matching over 10 bases. Losses at the gene ends were 5 bases for V and 6 bases for J; bases not matched to a gene: 10. Germline V gene lookup returns CDR1 MNHEY and CDR2 SMNVEV (reference sequence). This CDR3 comprises 15 residues. The CDR3: CASSPIGDRGSEQYF. CDR3 DNA sequence: TGTGCCAGCAGTCCGATCGGGGACAGGGGAAGCGAGCAGTACTTC.

This chain connects TRBV6-1 to TRBJ2-1, with a weak D call TRBD2 (5 bases). V dropped 4 bases and J dropped 2 bases, with 9 bases sitting between them. CDR1 is MNHNS and CDR2 is SASEGT in the germline V gene. The CDR3 has 14 amino acids. CDR3 protein: CASSVDYTYNEQFF. The CDR3 coding sequence is TGTGCCAGCAGTGTCGACTATACCTACAATGAGCAGTTCTTC.

The CDR3, as DNA: TGTGCCAGCAGTTGGGGGGCTGAAGCTTTCTTT. Translating gives CASSWGAEAFF. This chain joins TRBV27 and TRBJ1-1; D perhaps matches TRBD1 (5 bases). The length of the CDR3 is 11 residues. V lost 4 bases and J lost 6, with 6 bases in between. CDR1 is MNHEY and CDR2 is SMNVEV in the germline V gene (reference sequence).